This T cell receptor (beta chain) originates from a study of cytomegalovirus exposure and HLA in healthy donors. This CDR3 region has 15 residues. CDR1 and CDR2 from the germline V gene are MDHEN and SYDVKM. V was shortened by 3 bases and J by 4 bases, with 13 bases between the two germline ends. Notes on the study in general: According to the study, around 180 TCR beta chains were cytomegalovirus-associated. Within an earlier analysis, most TCR beta V segments proved productive either about 90% or about 30% of the time.

Amplification used 60 Vbeta primers and 13 Jbeta primers. The repertoire was sequenced with immunoSEQ multiplex PCR; TCRdb's copy has only in-frame clones and lacks some. Of some 150,000 clones listed, about 72% are singletons. In regard to this clone: Its matching antigen is unknown.

The sample taken for sequencing was PBMCs. The rearrangement joins TRBV28 to TRBJ1-5; D might be TRBD1 (5 bases). The source of this sequence is a man between 60 and 75 years old in good health and CMV-seronegative. The CDR3 DNA reads TGTGCCAGCAGTTTGGGTAACTACAGGAATCAGCCCCAGCATTTT. Its protein product is CASSLGNYRNQPQHF.